Each of the 10 T cell receptor beta chains below was sequenced from the same sample in a study of Tregs in tolerant kidney transplant recipients. The table came from immunoSEQ multiplex PCR; TCRdb's copy has only in-frame clones and leaves some out. This sample has approximately 82,000 clones, with roughly 93% found just once. Related graft donors supplied nonmyeloablative bone marrow transplants, and mixed chimerism was transient. Sequenced material: CD4+ T cells from blood (PBMCs), taken 12 months after the transplant. The receptors here all came from a human patient who received a combined kidney and bone marrow transplant. Some of the T cells may derive from the graft donor.

J is TRBJ2-5 and V is TRBV19, with D possibly matching TRBD1 (6 bases). Germline CDR1 reads LNHDA; CDR2 reads SQIVND (reference sequence). V lost 10 bases and J lost 3, with 18 bases in between. The CDR3 totals 14 residues. The CDR3 coding sequence is TGTGCCACCTCCTTAGGGGGTGCGGAAGAGACCCAGTACTTC. It specifies CATSLGGAEETQYF.

This chain links TRBV6-6 with TRBJ1-2, with a weak D call TRBD1 (5 bases). CDR1 MNHNY and CDR2 SVGAGI come from the germline V gene (reference sequence). The CDR3 runs 12 residues. V was cut by 1 base and J by 12 bases, with 12 bases left in between. CDR3 loop: CASSYYYQGNTF. In DNA, the CDR3 is TGTGCCAGCAGTTACTATTACCAGGGTAACACCTTC.

The chain joins TRBV2 to TRBJ2-1; D is perhaps TRBD1 (6 bases). Per germline, CDR1 SNHLY and CDR2 FYNNEI. The CDR3 sequence is 15 residues long. The germline V and J ends were trimmed by 4 bases and 2 bases, with 12 bases remaining between them. In nucleotides, the CDR3 is TGTGCCAGCAGTGCGGACAGACCCCCCTACAATGAGCAGTTCTTC. Protein: CASSADRPPYNEQFF. The entire variable domain, with the rest obtained from reference TRBV2 and TRBJ2-1, is as follows: EPEVTQTPSHQVTQMGQEVILRCVPISNHLYFYWYRQILGQKVEFLVSFYNNEISEKSEIFDDQFSVERPDGSNFTLKIRSTKLEDSAMYFCASSADRPPYNEQFFGPGTRLTVL.

This clone has only one observation. V is TRBV7-2 and J is TRBJ1-2; weak D call: TRBD1 (6 bases). Trimming removed 0 bases from V and 2 bases from J, with 13 bases in between. Per the germline V gene, CDR1 is SGHTA and CDR2 is FQGNSA. There are 16 residues in the CDR3. The CDR3 bases are TGTGCCAGCAGCTTAGCAACAGGGCTCGGGAACTATGGCTACACCTTC. Translation: CASSLATGLGNYGYTF. Full variable domain (outside the CDR3, taken from reference TRBV7-2 and TRBJ1-2): GAGVSQSPSNKVTEKGKDVELRCDPISGHTALYWYRQSLGQGLEFLIYFQGNSAPDKSGLPSDRFSAERTGGSVSTLTIQRTQQEDSAVYLCASSLATGLGNYGYTFGSGTRLTVV.

The chain is built from TRBV7-2 and TRBJ2-3; D may be TRBD2 (6 bases). Trimming stripped 11 bases from V and 6 bases from J, with 21 bases between. The germline V gene encodes CDR1 SGHTA and CDR2 FQGNSA. This CDR3 comprises 14 residues. Here the CDR3 DNA reads TGTGCCTCGGGAGTAGGGCGATTCAGTGATACGCAGTATTTT. Its protein is CASGVGRFSDTQYF. Complete variable domain (other parts from reference TRBV7-2 and TRBJ2-3): GAGVSQSPSNKVTEKGKDVELRCDPISGHTALYWYRQSLGQGLEFLIYFQGNSAPDKSGLPSDRFSAERTGGSVSTLTIQRTQQEDSAVYLCASGVGRFSDTQYFGPGTRLTVL.

This sequence joins TRBV4-1 and TRBJ2-4, with TRBD1 matching over 7 bases. Trimming took 3 bases from V and 0 from J; bases not matched to a gene: 2. The germline CDR1 and CDR2 sequences are MGHRA and YSYEKL. This CDR3 is 15 amino acids long. Here the CDR3 reads CASSQGQIAKNIQYF. CDR3 nucleotides: TGCGCCAGCAGCCAGGGACAGATAGCCAAAAACATTCAGTACTTC.

This chain links TRBV19 with TRBJ2-3, with 11 positions matching TRBD2. The V gene's germline CDR1 is LNHDA and CDR2 SQIVND (reference sequence). V shed 6 bases, J shed 3 bases, and the junction held 8 bases outside the gene matches. The CDR3 is made up of 16 amino acids. CDR3 sequence: CASSTRLAGRTDTQYF. The CDR3 DNA reads as TGTGCCAGTAGCACCAGACTAGCGGGGAGGACAGATACGCAGTATTTT.

The chain joins TRBV4-2 to TRBJ2-3, with D perhaps TRBD1 (6 bases). The germline V and J ends were trimmed by 2 bases and 10 bases, with 25 bases remaining between them. Germline loops: CDR1 LGHNA, CDR2 YNFKEQ. The CDR3 is made up of 17 amino acids. The CDR3 nucleotides read TGTGCCAGCAGCCAAAAAGGGGGTTCGAAGGGTATAACAGCGCAGTATTTT. This translates into CASSQKGGSKGITAQYF.

The gene calls are TRBV11-2 and TRBJ2-7; 7 positions match TRBD2. The CDR3 consists of 15 residues. Germline V gene sequence: CDR1 SGHAT, CDR2 FQNNGV. After removal of 2 bases from V and 0 bases from J, the junction contained 4 bases not matched to a gene. The CDR3 DNA follows: TGTGCCAGCAGCTTACAGGGCGGGAGCTCCTACGAGCAGTACTTC. It specifies CASSLQGGSSYEQYF.

This chain joins TRBV13 and TRBJ2-7; unclear D gene. Germline values: CDR1 PRHDT, CDR2 FYEKMQ (reference sequence). The CDR3 sequence is 15 residues long. The V and J ends lost 2 bases and 3 bases respectively, with 14 bases between them. CDR3 sequence: CASSLSYPAGYEQYF. CDR3 in DNA: TGTGCCAGCAGCTTATCGTACCCCGCCGGCTACGAGCAGTACTTC. The whole variable domain, filled in from reference TRBV13 and TRBJ2-7, reads AAGVIQSPRHLIKEKRETATLKCYPIPRHDTVYWYQQGPGQDPQFLISFYEKMQSDKGSIPDRFSAQQFSDYHSELNMSSLELGDSALYFCASSLSYPAGYEQYFGPGTRLTVT.